The source of this T cell receptor (beta chain) is a study of T-cell memory formation after mild COVID-19. In its sample, this clonotype was seen a few times. Antigen specificity is unknown. Study observations and caveats: Shrinking CD4+ clones resided mostly in CM and EM, and CD8+ ones in EMRA.

In TCRdb, the 5' RACE reads were re-called with MiXCR into one record per CDR3 protein. The profile shows around 250,000 distinct CDR3 sequences, about 16% of them singletons. Germline lookup yields CDR1 SGHDT and CDR2 YYEEEE. The CDR3 contains 16 residues. V lost 6 bases to trimming and J lost 0 bases, with 15 bases between them. The sample taken for sequencing was PBMCs or a T cell subset sorted from them (not recorded which). This sequence joins TRBV5-6 and TRBJ2-2; D call uncertain. The receptor was derived from a man younger than 35 who had mild COVID-19 (a few samples of this study predate the infection). Cell type and time point are not known. This CDR3 is CASTSFGPANTGELFF. CDR3 nucleotides: TGTGCCAGCACGTCCTTTGGGCCTGCGAACACCGGGGAGCTGTTTTTT.